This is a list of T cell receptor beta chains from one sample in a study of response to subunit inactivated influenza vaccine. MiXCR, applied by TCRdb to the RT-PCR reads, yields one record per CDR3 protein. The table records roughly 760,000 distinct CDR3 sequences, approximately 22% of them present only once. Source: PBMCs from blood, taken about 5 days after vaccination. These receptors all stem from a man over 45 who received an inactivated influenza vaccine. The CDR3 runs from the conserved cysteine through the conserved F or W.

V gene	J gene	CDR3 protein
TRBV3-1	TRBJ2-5	CASGNSLQETQYF
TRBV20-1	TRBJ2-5	CSARQESQETQYF
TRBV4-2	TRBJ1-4	CASSQGGIRDGHEKLFF
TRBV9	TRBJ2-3	CASSVDARPEVDTQYF
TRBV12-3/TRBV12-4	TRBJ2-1	CAGSPLLVRGNEQFF
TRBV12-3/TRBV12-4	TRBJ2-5	CASTLSRETQYF
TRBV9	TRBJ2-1	CASSQDNRKQFF
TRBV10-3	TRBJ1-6	CAISESTSSPLHF
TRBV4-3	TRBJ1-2	CASSQVGQGVYGYTF
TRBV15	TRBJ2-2	CATSKGVTGELFF
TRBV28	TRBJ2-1	CASRGTSGINEQFF
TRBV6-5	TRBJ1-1	CASSYDVRRLNEAFF
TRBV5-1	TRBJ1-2	CASSSGSGGGGYTF
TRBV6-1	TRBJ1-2	CASRIGTRLHYGYTF
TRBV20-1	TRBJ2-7	CSATGTDSYEQYF
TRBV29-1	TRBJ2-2	CSAHRGNTGELFF
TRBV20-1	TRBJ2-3	CSARGVREGITDTQYF
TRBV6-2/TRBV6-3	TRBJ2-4	CASSSHKAQHPLIAKNIQYF
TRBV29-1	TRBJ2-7	CSGILSSYEQYF
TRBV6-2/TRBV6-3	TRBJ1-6	CASSPEPGPRRSPLHF
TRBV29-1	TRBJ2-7	CSGDTGGDQYF
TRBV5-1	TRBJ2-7	CASSWGQGSYEQYF
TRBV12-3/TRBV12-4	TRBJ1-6	CASSLVNGGGSPLHF
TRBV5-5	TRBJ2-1	CASSFRGLEQFF
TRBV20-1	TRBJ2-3	CSATPPLRTDTQYF
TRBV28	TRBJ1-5	CASSLGTGRSMYANQPQHF
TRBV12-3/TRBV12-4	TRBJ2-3	CASSPLQGAPTDTQYF
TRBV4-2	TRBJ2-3	CASSQAAGGDTDTQYF
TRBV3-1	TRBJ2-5	CASAGTSRETQYF
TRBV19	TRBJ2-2	CASSIGVAANTGELFF
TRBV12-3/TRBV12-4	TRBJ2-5	CASSLLGPGLASETQYF
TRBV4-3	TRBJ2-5	CASSQGQGGTQYF
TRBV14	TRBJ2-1	CASSQGIAGAPYNEQFF
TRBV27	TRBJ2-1	CASSLSTHSYNEQFF
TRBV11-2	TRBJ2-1	CASSSLSTGQFF
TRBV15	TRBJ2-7	CATSRDGTGVVEQYF
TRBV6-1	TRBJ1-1	CASTLDRHEAFF
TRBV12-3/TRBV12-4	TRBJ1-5	CASRGTGDQPQHF
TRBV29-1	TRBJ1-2	CSVDSRSLGYTF
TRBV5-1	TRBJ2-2	CASSLSVTGNTGELFF
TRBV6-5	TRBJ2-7	CASSYNTASYEQYF
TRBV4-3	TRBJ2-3	CASSQVISGRTDTQYF
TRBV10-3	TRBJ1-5	CAISDPGSQPQHF
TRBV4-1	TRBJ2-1	CASSQASRGNEQFF